Listed below are T cell receptor beta chains from one sample, sequenced in a study of blood T cell repertoires in COVID-19. Measured with immunoSEQ multiplex PCR; TCRdb has only the in-frame clones, and not every one. The data contain 200,000 to 250,000 clones, about 81% of them singletons. The sample taken for sequencing was peripheral blood. The receptor source for this set is a woman in her seventies with COVID-19, enrolled during active disease. Each CDR3 is given with its conserved first and last residue.

>TRBJ2-7|TRBV19
CASSIGGGPYEQYF
>TRBJ1-2|TRBV29-1
CSGGQENSYGYTF
>TRBJ2-2|TRBV7-2
CASSPVGAHGELFF
>TRBJ1-1|TRBV27
CASSSPWGEGLNTEAFF
>TRBJ1-1|TRBV2
CASNFGNPVTEAFF
>TRBJ2-7|TRBV19
CASSPTSGDSYEQYF
>TRBJ1-1|TRBV18
CASSPSTQGGVAFF
>TRBJ1-1|TRBV29-1
CSVETDRTEAFF
>TRBJ2-2|TRBV28
CASRTSGNTGELFF
>TRBJ2-3|TRBV5-1
CASSSELAGSTDTQYF
>TRBJ1-2|TRBV6-5
CASRRETAGYGYTF
>TRBJ2-3|TRBV2
CASSAGQGTDTQYF
>TRBJ2-1|TRBV6-6
CASSLSRGGQFF
>TRBJ1-2|TRBV7-8
CASSSTGFWTF
>TRBJ1-1|TRBV27
CASSKEPNTEAFF
>TRBJ2-7|TRBV18
CASSPSQSSYEQYF
>TRBJ2-5|TRBV18
CASSPPSGSGTQYF
>TRBJ2-5|TRBV27
CASSTGLAETQYF
>TRBJ2-5|TRBV19
CASSINPGQGAGETQYF
>TRBJ2-2|TRBV18
CASSPGTGRNGELFF
>TRBJ2-2|TRBV24-1
CATGGQPTGELFF
>TRBJ2-7|TRBV10-2
CASSVRRAWEQYF
>TRBJ2-1|TRBV4-2
CASSLGTGGPYNEQFF
>TRBJ1-4|TRBV6-5
CASGPGQFLGKLFF
>TRBJ2-5|TRBV2
CASSGEVQETQYF
>TRBJ1-1|TRBV19
CASSRNRGNTEAFF
>TRBJ2-3|TRBV28
CASRGTGYSSGGTDTQYF
>TRBJ2-1|TRBV28
CASTIQTSEQFF
>TRBJ2-7|TRBV19
CASSRSSGASYEQYF
>TRBJ2-7|TRBV29-1
CSVRGQGNGEQYF
>TRBJ1-3|TRBV27
CASRPTDSGNTIYF
>TRBJ1-2|TRBV5-4
CASSEAPGGQYGYTF
>TRBJ1-2|TRBV18
CASSQGAGYGYTF
>TRBJ1-4|TRBV28
CASTETGREKLFF
>TRBJ2-7|TRBV5-1
CASSSQGLFYEQYF